Following are 24 T cell receptor beta chains from one sample sequenced in a study of blood T cell repertoires in COVID-19. Sequencing used immunoSEQ multiplex PCR; TCRdb keeps in-frame clones, though not all of them. The repertoire has under 250,000 clones, about 82% of them found once; the top ten carry approximately 2.4%. Sample: peripheral blood. The origin of the receptors is a woman between 65 and 79 years old with COVID-19, enrolled during active disease.

The genes are TRBV30 and TRBJ2-3; 7 bases are shared with TRBD2. The CDR3 is made up of 19 amino acids. Trimming took 0 bases from V and 0 from J; bases not matched to a gene: 15. CDR1 GTSNPN and CDR2 SVGIG come from the germline V gene (reference sequence). DNA of the CDR3: TGTGCCTGGAGTGTAGGTCGCGCGGGAGATCGGCTTAGCACAGATACGCAGTATTTT. Protein product: CAWSVGRAGDRLSTDTQYF. Together with reference TRBV30 and TRBJ2-3, the CDR3 gives the full variable domain: SQTIHQWPATLVQPVGSPLSLECTVEGTSNPNLYWYRQAAGRGLQLLFYSVGIGQISSEVPQNLSASRPQDRQFILSSKKLLLSDSGFYLCAWSVGRAGDRLSTDTQYFGPGTRLTVL.

This clone was seen a few times. The CDR3 protein is CASSSETGEAEKLFF. CDR3 in DNA: TGTGCCAGCAGCTCAGAGACAGGGGAGGCGGAAAAACTGTTTTTT. This chain uses TRBV7-8 with TRBJ1-4, with 8 bases fitting TRBD1. The CDR3 spans 15 residues. J lost 8 bases, V lost 4 bases, and 9 bases had no gene match. Germline V lookup: CDR1 SGHVS, CDR2 FQNEAQ.

The chain joins TRBV19 to TRBJ1-1; D gene ambiguous. This CDR3 is built from 14 residues. Trimming removed 4 bases from V and 5 bases from J, with 14 bases in between. Germline CDR1 LNHDA, CDR2 SQIVND (reference sequence). CDR3 residues: CASSTGFGRTEAFF. The CDR3 nucleotides are TGTGCCAGTAGTACGGGATTCGGACGAACTGAAGCTTTCTTT.

This clone appeared once. The chain employs TRBV6-6 and TRBJ1-6; 9 nucleotides agree with TRBD1. CDR1 is MNHNY and CDR2 is SVGAGI in the germline V gene (reference sequence). CDR3 size: 13 residues. V was clipped by 6 bases and J by 7 bases; unmatched bases: 1. The CDR3 protein is CASRGQGNSPLHF. The CDR3 region has the DNA TGTGCCAGCAGAGGACAGGGGAATTCACCCCTCCACTTT.

The chain employs TRBV5-4 and TRBJ2-5; 11 bases agree with TRBD2. Germline V gives CDR1 SGHNT, CDR2 YYREEE (reference sequence). The CDR3 loop spans 17 amino acids. Trimming cost V 0 bases and J 5 bases; bases outside gene matches: 9. The CDR3 bases are TGTGCCAGCAGCTTGGGGCGACTAGCGGGGCTACAGGAGACCCAGTACTTC. The encoded protein is CASSLGRLAGLQETQYF.

The chain links TRBV6-2 or TRBV6-3 to TRBJ2-2; D is perhaps TRBD2 (7 bases). Germline lookup yields CDR1 MNHEY and CDR2 SVGEGT. The V end was cut by 0 bases, the J end by 0 bases, with 8 bases between. This CDR3 has 16 amino acids. The CDR3 bases are TGTGCCAGCAGTTACTCGGGGGGGCCGAACACCGGGGAGCTGTTTTTT. Encoded protein: CASSYSGGPNTGELFF.

This chain connects TRBV4-2 to TRBJ2-5, with 10 bases identical to TRBD2. This CDR3 is built from 17 residues. V was clipped by 4 bases and J by 1 base; unmatched bases: 9. Germline loops: CDR1 LGHNA, CDR2 YNFKEQ. For the CDR3, the DNA is TGTGCCAGCAGCCCCAGTTTAGCGGGGGGAAGCCAAGAGACCCAGTACTTC. Translating gives CASSPSLAGGSQETQYF.

J is TRBJ2-1 and V is TRBV25-1, with TRBD1 matching 12 bases. With V trimmed by 5 bases and J by 4 bases, 9 bases remained unmatched. CDR3 size: 17 residues. CDR1 and CDR2 (germline): MGHDK, SYGVNS. CDR3 nucleotide sequence: TGTGCCAGCAGTACCTCGCCGGGACAGGGGGCTTACAATGAGCAGTTCTTC. Amino acid sequence: CASSTSPGQGAYNEQFF.

The gene calls are TRBV5-1 and TRBJ1-5, with TRBD1 matching 7 bases. The CDR3 is 15 residues long. Unmatched junction bases numbered 6, after V lost 4 bases and J lost 2 bases. The germline V gene has CDR1 SGHRS and CDR2 YFSETQ. DNA for the CDR3: TGCGCCAGCAGCCCGGAGGGGGCCGGCAATCAGCCCCAGCATTTT. Amino acids: CASSPEGAGNQPQHF.

V gene TRBV3-1 (or the pseudogene TRBV3-2) combines with J gene TRBJ1-6, with a weak D call TRBD1 (5 bases). This CDR3 is 14 amino acids long. CDR1 is LGHDT, CDR2 YNNKEL, per germline (reference sequence). Between the trimmed V and J ends, which lost 1 base and 7 bases, there was a span of 8 bases. CDR3 DNA sequence: TGTGCCAGCAGCCAAGGACAGTACAATTCACCCCTCCACTTT. Its protein is CASSQGQYNSPLHF.

The chain has TRBV7-3 and TRBJ2-7, with TRBD2 as a possible D gene (5 bases). The V gene's germline CDR1 is SGHTA and CDR2 FQGTGA. Between the trimmed V and J ends, which lost 5 bases and 9 bases, there was a span of 23 bases. This CDR3 spans 15 amino acids. The CDR3 loop is CASSPRSPPNSVQYF. Here the CDR3 DNA reads TGTGCCAGCAGCCCACGGTCGCCCCCTAATAGCGTGCAGTACTTC.

This chain connects TRBV6-2 or TRBV6-3 to TRBJ1-1; unclear D gene. CDR3 length: 16 amino acids. V dropped 0 bases and J dropped 3 bases, with 14 bases sitting between them. Looked up from germline, CDR1 is MNHEY and CDR2 is SVGEGT. The CDR3 DNA reads TGTGCCAGCAGTTACTCCTCCGGCAGAGAGGACACTGAAGCTTTCTTT. Residues: CASSYSSGREDTEAFF.

This sequence joins TRBV29-1 and TRBJ2-1; D possibly corresponds to TRBD2 (6 bases). The CDR3 is made up of 13 amino acids. The V end was cut by 4 bases, the J end by 2 bases, with 9 bases between. Germline V gene data show CDR1 as SQVTM and CDR2 as ANQGSEA. The CDR3 is CSVGIAAYNEQFF. The CDR3, as DNA: TGCAGCGTTGGAATAGCGGCCTACAATGAGCAGTTCTTC.

This clone was recorded a few times. V is TRBV27 and J is TRBJ1-1; no definite D call. Between the trimmed V and J ends, which lost 6 bases and 0 bases, there was a span of 11 bases. The CDR3 runs to 14 residues. Germline CDR1 is MNHEY and CDR2 is SMNVEV (reference sequence). CDR3 sequence reads: CASRLGLMNTEAFF. CDR3 nucleotide sequence: TGTGCCAGCAGGCTCGGACTGATGAACACTGAAGCTTTCTTT.

Only a few counts were recorded for this clone. The chain has TRBV3-1 (or the pseudogene TRBV3-2) and TRBJ2-3; a weak D match, TRBD2 (5 bases). Between the trimmed V and J ends, which lost 0 bases and 5 bases, there was a span of 9 bases. The length of the CDR3 is 14 residues. Germline V gives CDR1 LGHDT, CDR2 YNNKEL (reference sequence). CDR3 nucleotides: TGTGCCAGCAGCCAAGAGGCAGAGGGAGATACGCAGTATTTT. As protein: CASSQEAEGDTQYF.

The chain employs TRBV6-2 or TRBV6-3 and TRBJ1-5; 7 positions match TRBD1. V trimming: 6 bases; J trimming: 3 bases; junction bases outside the gene matches: 8. The CDR3 runs 15 residues. Germline CDR1 and CDR2: MNHEY and SVGEGT. The CDR3 loop is CASSSWGQLNQPQHF. The DNA for the CDR3 is TGTGCCAGCAGCTCCTGGGGACAGCTCAATCAGCCCCAGCATTTT.

V usage is TRBV19 and J usage is TRBJ2-5; TRBD1 agrees at 7 bases. V lost 6 bases to trimming and J lost 3 bases; unmatched junction nucleotides: 13. The CDR3 totals 16 residues. Per germline, CDR1 LNHDA and CDR2 SQIVND (reference sequence). CDR3 amino acids: CASRRTSDRVKETQYF. The CDR3 DNA is TGTGCCAGTAGACGAACCTCCGACAGGGTAAAAGAGACCCAGTACTTC.

This clone was counted a single time. CDR3 residues: CASSPGTNNEQFF. The CDR3 DNA is TGTGCCAGCAGTCCCGGGACTAACAATGAGCAGTTCTTC. The V and J genes are TRBV12-3 or TRBV12-4 and TRBJ2-1; 7 positions match TRBD2. The CDR3 consists of 13 residues. V lost 5 bases, J lost 5 bases, and 3 bases stayed unmatched.

For this clone: This same CDR3 is encoded by further DNA sequences in the sample. V and J are TRBV3-1 (or the pseudogene TRBV3-2) and TRBJ1-1; D perhaps matches TRBD1 (6 bases). The CDR3 length is 14 residues. Germline V gene data show CDR1 as LGHDT and CDR2 as YNNKEL (reference sequence). V was pared by 2 bases and J by 5 bases, with 12 bases between. The CDR3 loop is CASSQLGAGTEAFF. CDR3 coding DNA: TGTGCCAGCAGCCAACTGGGGGCAGGGACTGAAGCTTTCTTT.

The V call is TRBV27, the J call TRBJ1-2; TRBD1 might be the D (6 bases). Deletions cut 5 bases from V and 4 bases from J, with 20 bases between. Germline CDR1 is MNHEY and CDR2 is SMNVEV (reference sequence). CDR3 length: 16 amino acids. The CDR3 DNA follows: TGTGCCAGCAGTCCTCAGGGGTGGGCTGTGGGCTATGGCTACACCTTC. Its translation: CASSPQGWAVGYGYTF.

J is TRBJ2-7 and V is TRBV4-2, with TRBD2 matching over 10 bases. There are 17 residues in the CDR3. Germline V gene data show CDR1 as LGHNA and CDR2 as YNFKEQ. Trimming cost V 4 bases and J 4 bases; bases outside gene matches: 13. DNA of the CDR3: TGTGCCAGCAGCCGAGACTGGGTCAGCGGGGGGGCATACGAGCAGTACTTC. Its protein product is CASSRDWVSGGAYEQYF.

CDR3 sequence: CAITTGVGETQYF. The DNA for the CDR3 is TGTGCCATAACTACAGGGGTCGGGGAGACCCAGTACTTC. The gene calls are TRBV10-3 and TRBJ2-5; 7 bases are a match to TRBD1. Germline-derived CDR1 and CDR2 are ENHRY and SYGVKD. This CDR3 comprises 13 residues. V shed 9 bases, J shed 5 bases, and the junction held 9 bases outside the gene matches.

In nucleotides, the CDR3 is TGTGCCAGCAGCTTACGTACAGGATCGCGGGGCTACACCTTC. Translation: CASSLRTGSRGYTF. This rearrangement joins TRBV7-8 to TRBJ1-2; tentative D call: TRBD1 (5 bases). Germline V CDR1 and CDR2: SGHVS, FQNEAQ. V lost 2 bases and J 8 bases, leaving 15 bases between the germline ends. This CDR3 region has 14 residues.

The chain carries TRBV19 and TRBJ1-5, with D perhaps TRBD1 (5 bases). The V end was cut by 1 base, the J end by 3 bases, with 7 bases between. From germline, CDR1 is LNHDA and CDR2 SQIVND (reference sequence). The CDR3 totals 14 residues. CDR3: CASSIVRDNQPQHF. Here the CDR3 DNA reads TGTGCCAGTAGTATAGTCAGGGACAATCAGCCCCAGCATTTT.